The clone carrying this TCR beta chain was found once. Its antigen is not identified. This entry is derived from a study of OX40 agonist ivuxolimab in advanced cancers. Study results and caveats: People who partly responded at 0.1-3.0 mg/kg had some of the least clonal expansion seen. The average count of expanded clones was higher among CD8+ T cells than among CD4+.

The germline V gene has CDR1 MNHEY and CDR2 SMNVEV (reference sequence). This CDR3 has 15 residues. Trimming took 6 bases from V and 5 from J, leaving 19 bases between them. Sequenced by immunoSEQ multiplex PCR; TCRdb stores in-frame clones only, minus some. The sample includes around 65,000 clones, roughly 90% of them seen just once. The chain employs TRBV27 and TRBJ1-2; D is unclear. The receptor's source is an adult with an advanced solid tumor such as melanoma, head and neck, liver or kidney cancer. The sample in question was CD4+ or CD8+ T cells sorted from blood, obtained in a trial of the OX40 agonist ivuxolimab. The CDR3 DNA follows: TGTGCCAGCAGCCTTACCTGGACGACAATTTATGGCTACACCTTC. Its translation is CASSLTWTTIYGYTF.